This T cell receptor (beta chain) comes out of a study of CD4 T cells in relation to SARS-CoV-2 and coronaviruses. On the study more broadly: Shared crossreactive spike epitopes were mapped to their HLA restriction.

As concerns this clone: Its target is unknown.

Trimming left V 0 bases short and J 2 bases short, with 5 bases between. Germline CDR1 and CDR2: SGDLS and YYNGEE. This CDR3 has 13 amino acids. Unexposed donor CD4+ T cells date from about 2011-2018, before the COVID-19 pandemic. The cells were cultured for about ten days before CD4+ T cells were isolated. Fresh IL-2 medium replaced half the medium on days 3 and 7. TCRdb's table, derived via immunoSEQ multiplex PCR, lists solely in-frame clones and lacks some. The sample yields 20,000 to 25,000 clones, around 80% seen once. Whole-study results and caveats: No crossreactivity against non-spike viral proteins was tested here.

The specimen sequenced was CD4+ T cells from PBMCs, cultured in vitro. This chain connects TRBV9 to TRBJ1-2; weak D call: TRBD1 (5 bases). The source of this sequence is a human donor in good health. CDR3 region: CASSVDRNYGYTF. The CDR3, as DNA: TGTGCCAGCAGCGTAGACAGGAACTATGGCTACACCTTC.